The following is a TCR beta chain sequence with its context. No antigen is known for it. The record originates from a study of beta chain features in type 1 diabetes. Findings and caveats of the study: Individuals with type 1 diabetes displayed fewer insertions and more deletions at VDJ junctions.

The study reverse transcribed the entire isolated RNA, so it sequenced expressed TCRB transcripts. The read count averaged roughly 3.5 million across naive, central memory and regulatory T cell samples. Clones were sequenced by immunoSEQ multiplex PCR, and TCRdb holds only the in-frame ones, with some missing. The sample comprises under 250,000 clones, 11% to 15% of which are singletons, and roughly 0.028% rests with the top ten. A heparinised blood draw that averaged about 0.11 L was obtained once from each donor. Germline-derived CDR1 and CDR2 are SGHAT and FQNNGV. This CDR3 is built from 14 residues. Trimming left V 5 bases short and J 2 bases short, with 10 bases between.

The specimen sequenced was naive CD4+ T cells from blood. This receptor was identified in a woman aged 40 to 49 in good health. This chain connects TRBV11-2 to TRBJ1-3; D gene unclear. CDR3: CASSRGEPGNTIYF. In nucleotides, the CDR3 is TGTGCCAGCAGCCGTGGGGAGCCTGGAAACACCATATATTTT.